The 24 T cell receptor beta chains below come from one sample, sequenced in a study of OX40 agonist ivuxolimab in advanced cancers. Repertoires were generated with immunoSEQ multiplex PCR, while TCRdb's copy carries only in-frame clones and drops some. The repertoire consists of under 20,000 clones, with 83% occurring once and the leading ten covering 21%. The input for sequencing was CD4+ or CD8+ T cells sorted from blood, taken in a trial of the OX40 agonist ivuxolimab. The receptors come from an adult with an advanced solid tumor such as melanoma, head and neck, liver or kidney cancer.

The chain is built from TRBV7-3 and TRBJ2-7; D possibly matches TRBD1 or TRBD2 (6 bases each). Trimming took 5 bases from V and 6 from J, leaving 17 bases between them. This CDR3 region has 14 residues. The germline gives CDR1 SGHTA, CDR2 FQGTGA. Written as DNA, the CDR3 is TGTGCCAGCAGCATAGGGGGGTTTCCGTCCGAGCAGTACTTC. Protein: CASSIGGFPSEQYF.

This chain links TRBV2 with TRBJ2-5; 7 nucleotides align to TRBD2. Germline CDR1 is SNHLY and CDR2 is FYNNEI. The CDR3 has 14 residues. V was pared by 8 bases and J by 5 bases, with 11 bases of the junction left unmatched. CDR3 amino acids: CASAGGDTTETQYF. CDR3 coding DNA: TGTGCCAGCGCTGGGGGGGATACAACGGAGACCCAGTACTTC.

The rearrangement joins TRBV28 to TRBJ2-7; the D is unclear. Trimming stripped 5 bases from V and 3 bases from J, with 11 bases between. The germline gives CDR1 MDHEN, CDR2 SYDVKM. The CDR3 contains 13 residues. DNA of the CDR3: TGTGCCAGCAGTGACGGACCAGACTACGAGCAGTACTTC. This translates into CASSDGPDYEQYF.

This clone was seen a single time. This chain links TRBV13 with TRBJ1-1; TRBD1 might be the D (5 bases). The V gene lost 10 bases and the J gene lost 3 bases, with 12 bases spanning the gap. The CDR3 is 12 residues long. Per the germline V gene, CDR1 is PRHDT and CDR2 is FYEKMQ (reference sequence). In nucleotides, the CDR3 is TGTGCCACCCTTTTGGGGGACACTGAAGCTTTCTTT. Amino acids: CATLLGDTEAFF. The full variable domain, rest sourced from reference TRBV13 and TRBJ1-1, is AAGVIQSPRHLIKEKRETATLKCYPIPRHDTVYWYQQGPGQDPQFLISFYEKMQSDKGSIPDRFSAQQFSDYHSELNMSSLELGDSALYFCATLLGDTEAFFGQGTRLTVV.

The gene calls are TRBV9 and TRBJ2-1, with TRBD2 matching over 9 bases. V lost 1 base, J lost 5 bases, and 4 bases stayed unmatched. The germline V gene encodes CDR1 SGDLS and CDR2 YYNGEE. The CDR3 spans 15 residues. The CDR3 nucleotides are TGTGCCAGCAGCGTATATGCGGGAGGGAACAATGAGCAGTTCTTC. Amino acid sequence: CASSVYAGGNNEQFF.

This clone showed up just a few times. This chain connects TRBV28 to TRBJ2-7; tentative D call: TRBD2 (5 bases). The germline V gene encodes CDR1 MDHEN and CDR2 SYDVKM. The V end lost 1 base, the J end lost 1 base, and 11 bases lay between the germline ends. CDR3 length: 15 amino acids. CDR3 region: CASSLFRGYSYEQYF. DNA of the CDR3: TGTGCCAGCAGTTTATTCCGGGGATATTCCTACGAGCAGTACTTC.

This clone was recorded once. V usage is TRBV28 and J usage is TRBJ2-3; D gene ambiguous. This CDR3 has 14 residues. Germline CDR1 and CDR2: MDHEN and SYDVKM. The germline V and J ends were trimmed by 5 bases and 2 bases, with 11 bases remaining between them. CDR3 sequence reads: CASSPRLFTDTQYF. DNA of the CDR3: TGTGCCAGCAGTCCCCGGCTTTTCACAGATACGCAGTATTTT. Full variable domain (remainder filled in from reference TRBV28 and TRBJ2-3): DVKVTQSSRYLVKRTGEKVFLECVQDMDHENMFWYRQDPGLGLRLIYFSYDVKMKEKGDIPEGYSVSREKKERFSLILESASTNQTSMYLCASSPRLFTDTQYFGPGTRLTVL.

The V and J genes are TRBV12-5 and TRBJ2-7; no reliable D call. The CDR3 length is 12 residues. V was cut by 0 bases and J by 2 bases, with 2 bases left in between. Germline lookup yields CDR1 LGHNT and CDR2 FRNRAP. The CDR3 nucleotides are TGTGCTAGTGGTTTGGTACCCTACGAGCAGTACTTC. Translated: CASGLVPYEQYF.

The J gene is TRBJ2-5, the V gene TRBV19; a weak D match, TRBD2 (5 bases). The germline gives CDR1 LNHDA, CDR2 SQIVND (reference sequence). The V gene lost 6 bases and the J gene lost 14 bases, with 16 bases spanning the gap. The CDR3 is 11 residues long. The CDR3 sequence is CASSTTFGIYF. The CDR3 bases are TGTGCCAGTAGCACGACCTTCGGGATTTACTTC.

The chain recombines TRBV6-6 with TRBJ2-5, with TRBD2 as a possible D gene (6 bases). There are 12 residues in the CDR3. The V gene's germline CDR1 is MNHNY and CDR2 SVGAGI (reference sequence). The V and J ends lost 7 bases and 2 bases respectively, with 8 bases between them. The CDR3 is CASTGTQETQYF. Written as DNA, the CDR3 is TGTGCCAGCACCGGGACTCAAGAGACCCAGTACTTC.

DNA for the CDR3: TGCGCCAGCAGCTTGGCCGTACGGGATGGCTACACCTTC. Residues: CASSLAVRDGYTF. This chain joins TRBV5-1 and TRBJ1-2; D gene unclear. CDR1 is SGHRS, CDR2 YFSETQ, per germline. The CDR3 runs 13 residues. Trimming removed 0 bases from V and 6 bases from J, with 9 bases in between.

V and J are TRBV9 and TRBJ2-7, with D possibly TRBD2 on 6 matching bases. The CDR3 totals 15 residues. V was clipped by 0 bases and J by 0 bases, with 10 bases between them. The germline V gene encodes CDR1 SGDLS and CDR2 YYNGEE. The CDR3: CASSVALGSSYEQYF. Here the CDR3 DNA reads TGTGCCAGCAGCGTAGCTCTCGGGAGCTCCTACGAGCAGTACTTC.

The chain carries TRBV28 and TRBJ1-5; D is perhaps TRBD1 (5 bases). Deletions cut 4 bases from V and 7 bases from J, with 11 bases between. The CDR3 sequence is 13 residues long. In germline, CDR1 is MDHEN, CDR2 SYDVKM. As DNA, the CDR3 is TGTGCCAGCAGTTACCAGGGCGCCCAGCCCCAGCATTTT. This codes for CASSYQGAQPQHF.

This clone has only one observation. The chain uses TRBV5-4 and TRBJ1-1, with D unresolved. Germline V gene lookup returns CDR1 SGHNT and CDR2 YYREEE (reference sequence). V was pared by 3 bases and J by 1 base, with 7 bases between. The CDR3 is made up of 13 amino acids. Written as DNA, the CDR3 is TGTGCCAGCAGCTGGGGAGAGAACACTGAAGCTTTCTTT. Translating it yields CASSWGENTEAFF. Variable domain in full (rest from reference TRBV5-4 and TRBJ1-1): ETGVTQSPTHLIKTRGQQVTLRCSSQSGHNTVSWYQQALGQGPQFIFQYYREEENGRGNFPPRFSGLQFPNYSSELNVNALELDDSALYLCASSWGENTEAFFGQGTRLTVV.

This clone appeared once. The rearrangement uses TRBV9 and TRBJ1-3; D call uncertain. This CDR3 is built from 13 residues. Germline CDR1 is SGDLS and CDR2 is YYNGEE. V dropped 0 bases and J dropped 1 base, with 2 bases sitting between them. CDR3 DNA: TGTGCCAGCAGCGTAGCTTCTGGAAACACCATATATTTT. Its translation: CASSVASGNTIYF. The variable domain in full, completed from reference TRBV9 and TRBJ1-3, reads DSGVTQTPKHLITATGQRVTLRCSPRSGDLSVYWYQQSLDQGLQFLIQYYNGEERAKGNILERFSAQQFPDLHSELNLSSLELGDSALYFCASSVASGNTIYFGEGSWLTVV.

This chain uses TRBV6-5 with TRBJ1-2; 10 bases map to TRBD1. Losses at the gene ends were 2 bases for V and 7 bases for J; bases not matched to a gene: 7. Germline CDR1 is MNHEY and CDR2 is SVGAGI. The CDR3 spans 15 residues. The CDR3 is CASSYTETGGGGYTF. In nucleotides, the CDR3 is TGTGCCAGCAGTTACACCGAGACAGGGGGCGGTGGCTACACCTTC.

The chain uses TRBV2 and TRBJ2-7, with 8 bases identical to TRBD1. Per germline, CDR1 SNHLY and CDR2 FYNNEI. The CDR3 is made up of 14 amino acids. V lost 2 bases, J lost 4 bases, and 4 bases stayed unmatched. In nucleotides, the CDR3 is TGTGCCAGCAGTGAACGTCAGGGGGCATACGAGCAGTACTTC. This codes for CASSERQGAYEQYF.

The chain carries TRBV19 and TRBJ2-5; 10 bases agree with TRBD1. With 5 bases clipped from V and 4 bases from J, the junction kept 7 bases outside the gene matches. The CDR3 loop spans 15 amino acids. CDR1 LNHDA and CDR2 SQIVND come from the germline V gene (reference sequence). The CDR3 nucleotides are TGTGCCAGTAGTTCTGGACGGGACAGGGGAGAGACCCAGTACTTC. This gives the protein CASSSGRDRGETQYF. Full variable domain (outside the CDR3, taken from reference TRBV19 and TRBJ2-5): DGGITQSPKYLFRKEGQNVTLSCEQNLNHDAMYWYRQDPGQGLRLIYYSQIVNDFQKGDIAEGYSVSREKKESFPLTVTSAQKNPTAFYLCASSSGRDRGETQYFGPGTRLLVL.

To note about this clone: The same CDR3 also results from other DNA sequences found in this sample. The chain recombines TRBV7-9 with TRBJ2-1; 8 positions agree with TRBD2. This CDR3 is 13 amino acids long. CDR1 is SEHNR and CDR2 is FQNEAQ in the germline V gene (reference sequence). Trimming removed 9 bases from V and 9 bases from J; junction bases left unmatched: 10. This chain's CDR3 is CASLGGAGGEQFF. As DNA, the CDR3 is TGTGCCAGTTTGGGGGGGGCGGGAGGTGAGCAGTTCTTC.

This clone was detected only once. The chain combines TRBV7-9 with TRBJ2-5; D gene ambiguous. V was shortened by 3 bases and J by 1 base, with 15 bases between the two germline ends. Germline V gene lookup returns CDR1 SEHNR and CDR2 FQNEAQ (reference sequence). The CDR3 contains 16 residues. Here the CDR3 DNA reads TGTGCCAGCAGCTTTTCGGTAGTAAGGACCCAAGAGACCCAGTACTTC. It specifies CASSFSVVRTQETQYF.

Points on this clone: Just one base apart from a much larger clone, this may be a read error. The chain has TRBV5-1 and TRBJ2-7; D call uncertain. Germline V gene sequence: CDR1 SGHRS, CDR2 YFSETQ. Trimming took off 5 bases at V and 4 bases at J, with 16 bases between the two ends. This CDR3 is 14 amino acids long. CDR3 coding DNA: TGCGCCAGCAGTTACTCGACCCCATTATACGAGCAGTACTTC. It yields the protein CASSYSTPLYEQYF.

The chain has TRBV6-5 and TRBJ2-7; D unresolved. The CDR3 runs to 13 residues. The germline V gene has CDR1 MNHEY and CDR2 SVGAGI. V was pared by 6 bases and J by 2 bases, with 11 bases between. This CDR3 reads CASSRGYTYEQYF. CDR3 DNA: TGTGCCAGCAGCCGTGGGTATACCTACGAGCAGTACTTC.

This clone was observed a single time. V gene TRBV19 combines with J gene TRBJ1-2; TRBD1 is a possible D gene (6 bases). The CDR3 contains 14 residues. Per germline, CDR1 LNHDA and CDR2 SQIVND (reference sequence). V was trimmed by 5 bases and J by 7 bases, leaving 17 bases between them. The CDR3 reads CASSHVGGGSGYTF. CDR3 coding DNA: TGTGCCAGTAGTCACGTAGGAGGGGGGTCTGGCTACACCTTC.

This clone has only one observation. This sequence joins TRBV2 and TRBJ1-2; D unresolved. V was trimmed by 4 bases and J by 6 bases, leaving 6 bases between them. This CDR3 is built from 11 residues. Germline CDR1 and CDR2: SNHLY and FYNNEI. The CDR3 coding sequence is TGTGCCAGCAGTGGAGGAAATGGCTACACCTTC. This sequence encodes CASSGGNGYTF.